This is a list of T cell receptor beta chains from one sample in a study of T-cell reconstitution after alpha-beta-depleted transplantation in children. MiXCR, applied by TCRdb to the PCR reads, yields one record per CDR3 protein. The sample yields around 670,000 distinct CDR3 sequences, approximately 14% seen once. This specimen was PBMCs, taken before TCRalphabeta/CD19-depleted stem cell transplant. The receptors originated from a girl aged 2-15 years with congenital amegakaryocytic thrombocytopenia, due to receive a stem cell transplant. CDR3s include the opening cysteine and the closing phenylalanine or tryptophan. Each record gives: D gene, V gene, clone size, J gene, CDR3 protein, CDR3 DNA. The D gene is left open where the match is weak. Rows may omit the clone size; those that give it use once, few, many or a size class.

NA	TRBV28	few	TRBJ2-4	CASSLQVKNIQYF	TGTGCCAGCAGTTTACAGGTCAAAAACATTCAGTACTTC
NA	TRBV7-9	NA	TRBJ2-7	CASSTAFGDRSYGQYF	TGTGCCAGCAGTACCGCTTTCGGAGATCGGTCCTACGGGCAGTACTTC
NA	TRBV7-8	NA	TRBJ2-7	CASSLALRFSRSVSYEQYF	TGTGCCAGCAGCTTAGCGCTTCGGTTTTCGCGGTCAGTCTCCTACGAGCAGTACTTC
NA	TRBV20-1	few	TRBJ1-1	CSASGDGGNTEAFF	TGCAGTGCTAGTGGGGACGGAGGGAACACTGAAGCTTTCTTT
NA	TRBV7-2	NA	TRBJ1-5	CASSLALVGVPETNQPQHF	TGTGCCAGCAGCTTAGCTTTAGTCGGAGTTCCTGAAACCAATCAGCCCCAGCATTTT
TRBD2	TRBV2	NA	TRBJ2-1	CASRYLAGEGVNEQFF	TGTGCCAGCAGGTACCTAGCGGGAGAAGGTGTCAATGAGCAGTTCTTC
TRBD1	TRBV20-1	many	TRBJ2-7	CSARGQGGTYEQYF	TGCAGTGCTAGAGGACAGGGGGGAACCTACGAGCAGTACTTC
TRBD2	TRBV6-6	NA	TRBJ2-7	CASSYSLADEQYF	TGTGCCAGCAGTTATTCCCTAGCGGACGAGCAGTACTTC
NA	TRBV6-1	many	TRBJ2-7	CASSPRLEQYF	TGTGCCAGCAGTCCCCGACTGGAGCAGTACTTC
TRBD1	TRBV12-3/TRBV12-4	few	TRBJ2-7	CASSGTGGRSYEQYF	TGTGCCAGCAGTGGGACAGGGGGTCGGTCCTACGAGCAGTACTTC
NA	TRBV20-1	NA	TRBJ2-3	CNSVTPNADTQYF	TGCAACAGCGTAACTCCAAACGCAGATACGCAGTATTTT
NA	TRBV7-9	many	TRBJ1-4	CASREGTVEKLFF	TGTGCCAGCAGAGAAGGGACTGTTGAAAAACTGTTTTTT
TRBD1	TRBV20-1	many	TRBJ1-5	CSATSPGTGINQPQHF	TGCAGTGCCACAAGTCCCGGGACAGGGATCAATCAGCCCCAGCATTTT
NA	TRBV2	few	TRBJ2-2	CASSEKGHTGELFF	TGTGCCAGCAGTGAAAAGGGGCACACCGGGGAGCTGTTTTTT
NA	TRBV5-1	NA	TRBJ2-4	CASSLSQDIQYF	TGCGCCAGCAGCTTGTCCCAGGACATTCAGTACTTC
NA	TRBV10-3	few	TRBJ2-1	CAISHKISERSYNEQFF	TGTGCCATCAGCCACAAGATTAGCGAGCGCTCCTACAATGAGCAGTTCTTC
NA	TRBV2	NA	TRBJ2-7	CASQGYEQYF	TGTGCCAGTCAGGGCTACGAGCAGTACTTC
TRBD2	TRBV20-1	NA	TRBJ2-3	CSAQLWGRADTQYF	TGCAGTGCTCAGTTATGGGGGAGGGCAGATACGCAGTATTTT
TRBD2	TRBV20-1	few	TRBJ2-7	CSAPLAGGPEEQYF	TGCAGTGCTCCCCTAGCGGGAGGGCCGGAAGAGCAGTACTTC
NA	TRBV5-1	many	TRBJ2-3	CASSLWGTAPEDTQYF	TGCGCCAGCAGCTTGTGGGGAACCGCTCCTGAAGATACGCAGTATTTT
NA	TRBV20-1	many	TRBJ2-2	CSARSIGGADTGELFF	TGCAGTGCTAGGTCCATAGGAGGGGCGGACACCGGGGAGCTGTTTTTT
NA	TRBV10-2	NA	TRBJ2-5	CASSEFPSEELNRETQYF	TGCGCCAGCAGTGAGTTCCCGTCGGAGGAGTTGAATAGAGAGACCCAGTACTTC
TRBD1	TRBV29-1	few	TRBJ2-2	CSGGPGQGAGELFF	TGCAGCGGTGGACCGGGACAGGGGGCCGGGGAGCTGTTTTTT
TRBD2	TRBV5-1	few	TRBJ2-3	CASSLQREGRDTQYF	TGCGCCAGCAGCCTTCAGCGGGAGGGCCGGGATACGCAGTATTTT
TRBD1	TRBV11-2	NA	TRBJ2-1	CASSHRQGGVYNEQFF	TGTGCCAGCAGCCACAGACAGGGTGGGGTCTACAATGAGCAGTTCTTC
TRBD2	TRBV28	few	TRBJ2-1	CASIVGLAESGSYNEQFF	TGTGCCAGCATCGTGGGACTAGCGGAGTCCGGCTCCTACAATGAGCAGTTCTTC
NA	TRBV20-1	few	TRBJ2-3	CSARPLLGTSTDTQYF	TGCAGTGCTAGACCCCTCCTAGGTACTAGCACAGATACGCAGTATTTT
TRBD2	TRBV20-1	many	TRBJ2-1	CSADSGRLYNEQFF	TGCAGTGCTGACAGCGGGAGGTTGTACAATGAGCAGTTCTTC
NA	TRBV21-1	many	TRBJ2-7	CAKRPLTGEQYF	TGTGCCAAACGCCCCCTAACGGGCGAGCAGTACTTC
NA	TRBV7-3	NA	TRBJ2-7	CASSLMAGGTTEQYF	TGTGCCAGCAGCTTAATGGCAGGGGGGACCACCGAGCAGTACTTC
TRBD2	TRBV12-3/TRBV12-4	many	TRBJ2-3	CASTISGVGIDTQYF	TGTGCCAGCACCATAAGCGGGGTAGGGATAGATACGCAGTATTTT
NA	TRBV5-1	NA	TRBJ1-1	CASSLTPGGAEAFF	TGCGCCAGCAGCTTGACCCCGGGGGGGGCTGAAGCTTTCTTT
NA	TRBV5-1	many	TRBJ1-6	CASSLGQLNSPLHF	TGCGCCAGCAGCTTGGGACAGCTTAATTCACCCCTCCACTTT
NA	TRBV5-1	NA	TRBJ2-7	CASSFVTESYEQYF	TGCGCCAGCAGCTTCGTGACAGAGTCCTACGAGCAGTACTTC
NA	TRBV5-5	NA	TRBJ2-1	CASSFSRVPYNEQFF	TGTGCCAGCAGCTTTTCTCGGGTCCCCTACAATGAGCAGTTCTTC
NA	TRBV7-9	many	TRBJ1-2	CASSPGISLNF	TGTGCCAGCAGCCCGGGGATTTCCTTGAACTTC
TRBD2	TRBV3-1	NA	TRBJ2-1	CASSYSSLWRLAGYNEQFF	TGTGCCAGCAGCTACTCTTCCCTCTGGCGACTAGCGGGCTACAATGAGCAGTTCTTC
NA	TRBV27	many	TRBJ1-2	CASSPGELSWGSNYGYTF	TGTGCCAGCTCCCCAGGGGAACTCTCTTGGGGTTCTAACTATGGCTACACCTTC
NA	TRBV30	NA	TRBJ2-7	CAWSVGSWGYEQYF	TGTGCCTGGAGTGTAGGGAGTTGGGGGTACGAGCAGTACTTC
NA	TRBV7-3	many	TRBJ2-1	CASSPNWGSYNEQFF	TGTGCCAGCAGCCCGAATTGGGGCTCCTACAATGAGCAGTTCTTC
NA	TRBV27	NA	TRBJ2-7	CASSSVADPLEQYF	TGTGCCAGCAGTTCGGTAGCCGATCCCCTCGAGCAGTACTTC